Sequencing of this T cell receptor (beta chain) was carried out in a study of naive and memory T cell subsets. Study results and limitations: No ground truth validated the naive and memory repertoire findings. Expression changes during T cell differentiation may affect RNA-based TCR counts. Possibly reflecting memory cells re-expressing CD45RA, a few larger clonotypes occurred in naive repertoires, especially CD8.

Two oligonucleotides, mixed equimolar, formed the beta constant-region primer covering TRBC1 and TRBC2. Nested alpha and beta constant-region primers with the SP2 primer drove four PCR rounds on ligated cDNA. TCRdb re-called the UMI-ligation and nested PCR reads with MiXCR, one entry per CDR3 protein. The repertoire holds some 82,000 distinct CDR3 sequences, with approximately 11% as singletons. This clonotype has at least ten counts. Antigen specificity is unknown. Germline CDR1 and CDR2: DFQATT and SNEGSKA (reference sequence). V shed 5 bases, J shed 8 bases, and the junction held 8 bases outside the gene matches. The CDR3 runs to 12 residues.

The sequenced sample was naive CD4+ T cells from blood. J is TRBJ1-1 and V is TRBV20-1; 7 bases fit TRBD1. The sequence derives from a human donor in good health. CDR3 region: CSAQRTGPEAFF. CDR3 sequence (DNA): TGCAGTGCTCAACGGACAGGCCCGGAAGCTTTCTTT.